This T cell receptor beta chain was observed in a study of T cell repertoires in cytomegalovirus infection. Whole-study context: Public signatures in TCR beta pointed to CMV infection and matching HLA type. Overall study results and limits: Ex vivo responses were dominated by HLA-C-restricted CMV-specific TCR beta clonotypes.

This clonotype has only a few counts. Antigen unknown. TCRdb used MiXCR to reprocess the reads, holding one entry per CDR3 protein. The profile shows fewer than 250,000 distinct CDR3 sequences, approximately 24% of them singletons. V lost 5 bases and J lost 6; bases outside the gene matches: 5. This CDR3 has 14 amino acids. Germline V CDR1 and CDR2: LNHNV, YYDKDF (reference sequence). J is TRBJ1-2 and V is TRBV15; 11 bases line up with TRBD1. Material: CD8+ T cells from PBMCs. This receptor was taken from a human donor in good health (CMV status not recorded). Some clones in this sample may be carry-over from other donors' samples. The CDR3 sequence is CATSGTGGVNGYTF. CDR3 DNA: TGTGCCACCAGCGGGACAGGGGGAGTTAATGGCTACACCTTC.